This T cell receptor (beta chain) was recovered during a study of cytomegalovirus exposure and HLA in healthy donors (dated by TCRdb to about 2017). As for the study more broadly: An earlier analysis of approximately 600 of the donors reported 250 to 300 Gb of sequence data and some 120 million unique TCR beta sequences from about 179 million T cells. Approximately 300 gigabases of sequencing data and around 87 million unique TCR sequences were included in an early release covering under 650 HLA-typed donors. Of the 350 to 450 genotyped donors, roughly 80% fell in the genetic ancestry cluster associated with self-reported Caucasian donors. The study aimed to test whether cataloging public T cell receptors could reveal signatures of past pathogen exposure. The T cell repertoires of 666 subjects were profiled by immunosequencing and related to cytomegalovirus serostatus. In addition to the first cohort of hundreds of subjects, a separate validation cohort of 100 to 150 different subjects was used. The study combined high-throughput TCR immunosequencing, statistical association of individual TCRs with disease status, and machine learning to predict cytomegalovirus infection status. In a later analysis, previously published TCR beta repertoires from 666 donors were re-analyzed and high-resolution HLA genotyping was added so that TCR occurrence patterns could be studied. Rather than using new phenotypic data, the later analysis identified candidate immune exposures from TCR beta sequences and from how often those sequences occurred across donors. An earlier analysis of around 540 of the donors applied high-throughput TCR beta sequencing to assess whether each TCR beta V gene segment acted as functional or pseudogenic. Donor age, sex, ethnicity and CMV serostatus were collected together with the repertoire data. Genome-wide SNP genotypes for about 65% of the 666 donors were used in a later genetic analysis, which treated that subset as a discovery cohort. All discovery cohort repertoires had been generated on a single sequencing platform. HLA typing included class I and class II loci at four-digit resolution. Typing coverage differed by locus: A, B, C, DRB1 and DQB1 were typed in roughly 620-640 donors, DQA1 in about 510, DPA1 in some 600, and DPB1 in 472. Several DR-DQ haplotypes were handled as single units for association and clustering, since linkage in the cohort was strong. Across approximately 400 genotyped donors of the cohort, an average of roughly 250,000 unique TCR beta nucleotide sequences per donor were sequenced, and 15% to 20% of those sequences were non-productive.

What the research found in general, with its limitations: The authors suggested that the approach could potentially be generalized to other disease states and immunological phenotypes. In a later genetic analysis, fewer N-insertions in productive TCRs were reported among donors in an Asian-associated ancestry cluster than the 666-donor mean. In a later analysis, HLA-associated TCR beta chains showed more clonal expansion and lower generation probabilities than non-associated chains that were equally common. The classifier was reported to diagnose cytomegalovirus status with high specificity and sensitivity in both the original and validation cohorts. In a later analysis, several top co-occurrence clusters were reported to appear linked to parvovirus B19, influenza, CMV and Epstein-Barr virus. When HLA alleles, especially DR and DQ, strongly co-occurred, attributing TCR associations to individual alleles was difficult. The study gave a list of 150 to 200 TCR beta chains associated with cytomegalovirus. The sequencing pipeline was judged likely to have produced a cluster of highly shared sequence variants as a technical artifact. In vitro tests confirmed that a few of the cytomegalovirus-associated TCR beta chains recognize cytomegalovirus antigens. In a later analysis, some 18,000 TCR beta sequences were associated with specific HLA alleles at a false discovery rate of 0.05. A further reported finding was that TCR beta sequences accurately predicted the HLA-A and HLA-B alleles for most subjects in the first cohort. In this cohort, only TCR beta chains were sequenced, and detectable features were limited by the absence of alpha or paired-chain data. Linkage disequilibrium might explain the correlated functional status among segregating V segments, but an unknown experimental factor could not be excluded. Roughly uniform sequencing depth across donors was assumed in presence/absence analyses, although this assumption may not hold. In a later analysis, TCR association rates were found to vary across HLA loci, with the most associated TCRs seen for DRB1 alleles and the fewest for HLA-C alleles. Across donors, most TCR sequences were observed very rarely, whereas some public TCRs were present in many individuals. Because HLA typing was missing for some donors at each locus, association tests included only the typed subset. A later genetic analysis associated a missense DCLRE1C variant with V-gene and J-gene trimming of TCR beta chains, and an independent cohort replicated the association. The only immune exposure information available for the cohort was CMV serostatus. The 87-base-pair reads could not distinguish some IMGT-functional V segments, including TRBV6-2 and TRBV6-3, so those segments were excluded. In an earlier analysis of some 500 of the donors, most TCR beta V segments were observed in productive rearrangements about 87% or about 30% of the time, broadly matching IMGT annotations. The earlier analysis of some 560 of the donors excluded about 16 rarely observed V segments, including chromosome 9 orphons, because counts were too low. A later analysis found that most CMV-associated TCR beta chains appeared HLA-restricted, with HLA associations seemingly driven largely by CMV exposure.

Library preparation employed the immunoSEQ multiplex PCR assay. For the multiplex PCR, a mixture combining 60 forward primers for TCR Vbeta segments and 13 reverse primers for TCR Jbeta segments was used. A multiplex PCR assay on genomic DNA amplified the CDR3 region of rearranged TCR beta genes. The amplified TCR beta libraries were sequenced on the Illumina HiSeq System as 87-base-pair reads. In the authors' own workflow: Across the 640 or so repertoires, a later analysis counted some 81 million unique TCR beta chains, some 11 million of which were shared by at least two donors. To remove PCR and sequencing errors, raw reads were error-corrected and collapsed into unique sequences using a nearest-neighbor algorithm that merged closely related sequences. To assign V, D and J gene segments, CDR3 sequences were aligned to IMGT reference sequences. For a sequence to be retained, a match of at least six nucleotides was required to both a V gene segment and a J gene segment. A rearrangement counted as productive if the CDR3 had no stop codons and remained in frame with V and J, and every other rearrangement counted as non-productive. CDR3 was defined according to IMGT convention as the region running from the second conserved V-encoded cysteine to the conserved J-encoded phenylalanine. Sequences without an unambiguous match to a single V gene segment were excluded from the earlier analysis of 450 to 750 of the donors. In an earlier analysis of several hundred of the donors, V segments were called functional above 56.7% productive rearrangements and were called segregating when the between-donor standard deviation exceeded 5%. A statistical classification framework was developed to diagnose cytomegalovirus status using the catalog of TCR beta chain sequences. A later analysis assigned V and J genes by comparing TCR nucleotide sequences with IMGT/GENE-DB human TR gene sequences. In a later analysis, CDR3 sequences and most-parsimonious VDJ recombination scenarios were assigned using the TCRdist pipeline. In a later analysis, each TCR beta chain was defined by its CDR3 amino acid sequence together with its V-gene family, and reads lacking a unique V-gene family were excluded. As a way to deal with suspected cross-contamination and a sequencing artifact, a later analysis dropped hundreds of nucleotide sequences that were highly shared and had low generation probability. A later analysis calculated a clonal expansion index for each public chain from normalized within-repertoire ranks of inferred template counts. In a later analysis, generation probabilities were computed with a VDJ recombination model fitted to out-of-frame rearrangements, and the resulting probabilities were checked against IGoR. In a later analysis, hypergeometric tests were used to score TCR-TCR, TCR-HLA and TCR-CMV co-occurrence, with a repertoire-size bias correction applied to TCR pairs. A later analysis estimated false discovery rates by permuting HLA or CMV assignments 20 times. In a later analysis, co-occurring TCRs were grouped using DBSCAN, and TCRdist sequence similarity was added for clustering within HLA-allele-positive subsets. Repertoires with fewer than 30,000 or more than 120,000 public chains were left out of co-occurrence clustering, as were about five repertoires with anomalous nucleotide sharing. Held by TCRdb, this immuneACCESS table contains in-frame sequences only and omits some clones. Under half of the omission traces to an unresolved V gene where checked; the cause of the rest is unknown. From that table come the V and J calls and clone size; the DNA was used to work out D and trimming. This sample is represented by approximately 110,000 clones; 78% of them were singletons. The ten largest make up around 1.2% of the sample.

Details on this clone: No cognate antigen has been identified for it. Nothing much larger sits one base from this clone, and base qualities are not available.

In total, roughly 710 healthy bone marrow donors made up the cohort. All cohort members were sampled while nominally healthy, although unrecorded immune exposures were likely present. The donor tested CMV seronegative, placing the donor among the 350 to 400 seronegative members of the cohort. Every donor gave a peripheral blood sample, and the peripheral blood mononuclear cells from that sample were used for TCR beta sequencing. Genomic DNA extraction from the blood cell samples was performed with the Qiagen DNeasy Blood Extraction Kit. V trim: 5 bases; J trim: 4 bases; unmatched bases: 6. From a lookup of the germline V gene, CDR1 and CDR2 are MNHEY and SVGAGI. The cysteine opens and the phenylalanine closes a CDR3 of 15 amino acids. Just the 45-base CDR3 DNA is kept, in frame starting at base 1.

What was sequenced was PBMCs. The TCR sequence derives from a man under 40 in good health and CMV-seronegative. This chain is built from TRBV6-5 and TRBJ1-2, with 11 central nucleotides matching TRBD1. DNA sequence: TGTGCCAGCAGTAGGGACAGGGGGGTCCTCTATGGCTACACCTTC. It encodes CASSRDRGVLYGYTF.